The rows below give T cell receptor beta chains drawn from one sample of a study of regulatory T cells in long-lasting Graves disease. TCRdb processed the multiplex PCR reads anew with MiXCR; each CDR3 protein has one entry. This table has about 470,000 distinct CDR3 sequences, approximately 15% appearing once. This sample also belongs to another study, concerning T cells in Graves' hyperthyroidism and ophthalmopathy.

This specimen consisted of peripheral blood mononuclear cells (PBMCs), obtained at new diagnosis, from a patient treated with antithyroid drugs. The receptors were gathered from a woman in her twenties or thirties with Graves disease. The CDR3 runs from the conserved cysteine through the conserved F or W. A D gene is named only where the DNA matches it firmly. Clone size, where shown, is once, few, many, or a class for clones that have expanded.

j_call	d_call	clone_size	v_call	cdr3_nt	cdr3_aa
TRBJ2-5	.	many	TRBV6-1	TGTGCCAGCAGTGAATGGGCTCAGCTTGAGACCCAGTACTTC	CASSEWAQLETQYF
TRBJ1-1	.	many	TRBV2	TGTGCCAGCAGACAGGGTGCGAACACTGAAGCTTTCTTT	CASRQGANTEAFF
TRBJ2-1	.	many	TRBV7-9	TGTGCCAGCAGCCCAAACACCGGAGGTGGTGAGCAGTTCTTC	CASSPNTGGGEQFF
TRBJ1-5	.	.	TRBV6-1	TGTGCCAGCATGCCTTATAGCAATCAGCCCCAGCATTTT	CASMPYSNQPQHF
TRBJ1-3	TRBD1	few	TRBV28	TGTGCCAGCACGATCGGACAGGAAAGAAACACCATATATTTT	CASTIGQERNTIYF
TRBJ2-1	TRBD2	many	TRBV6-1	TGTGCCAGCAGTGAAATGCCTAGCGGACTCTACAATGAGCAGTTCTTC	CASSEMPSGLYNEQFF
TRBJ2-3	.	.	TRBV9	TGTGCCAGCAGCGGAGACTCATCGGGTCTCACAGATACGCAGTATTTT	CASSGDSSGLTDTQYF
TRBJ1-4	TRBD1	.	TRBV6-1	TGTGCCAGCAGCCTGACAGGGGGATGGGGTGAAAAACTGTTTTTT	CASSLTGGWGEKLFF
TRBJ2-3	.	.	TRBV24-1	TGTGCCACCAGTGTCGTCGGCCGTAGCACAGATACGCAGTATTTT	CATSVVGRSTDTQYF
TRBJ1-2	.	.	TRBV27	TGTGCCAGCAGTCCTCAAGACAAGGGCTATGGCTACACCTTC	CASSPQDKGYGYTF
TRBJ2-1	.	many	TRBV5-1	TGCGCCAGCAGCTGGACTAACATTTACAATGAGCAGTTCTTC	CASSWTNIYNEQFF
TRBJ1-5	TRBD1	many	TRBV28	TGTGCCAGCAGCCGGACAGGGAATCAGCCCCAGCATTTT	CASSRTGNQPQHF
TRBJ1-1	TRBD1	few	TRBV6-1	TGTGCCAGCATCCGGACAGGGGGGGGGAACACTGAAGCTTTCTTT	CASIRTGGGNTEAFF
TRBJ2-7	.	many	TRBV3-1	TGTGCCAGCAGCCAAAACTCCCTCCACGAGCAGTACTTC	CASSQNSLHEQYF
TRBJ2-5	TRBD1	few	TRBV15	TGTGCCACCAGGACAGGGGGTGGGGAGACCCAGTACTTC	CATRTGGGETQYF
TRBJ2-5	.	few	TRBV30	TGTGCCTGGAGTCCCACTCCGGGAGCCTGGGCCCAGTACTTC	CAWSPTPGAWAQYF
TRBJ1-2	.	many	TRBV11-2	TGTGCCAGCAGCTTAGATGGCTTCTATGGCTACACCTTC	CASSLDGFYGYTF
TRBJ2-1	.	many	TRBV3-1	TGTGCCAGCAGCCAAGACCCTTGGGGGTCCTACAATGAGCAGTTCTTC	CASSQDPWGSYNEQFF
TRBJ2-1	.	many	TRBV10-1	TGCGCCAGCAGTGAACCAGGGAAAAGCAATGAGCAGTTCTTC	CASSEPGKSNEQFF
TRBJ2-1	TRBD2	many	TRBV7-8	TGTGCCAGCAGCCCGCGCGGGCGGGGGTACAATGAGCAGTTCTTC	CASSPRGRGYNEQFF
TRBJ2-3	.	.	TRBV29-1	TGCAGCGTTCGGGGGCCTTACGATACGCAGTATTTT	CSVRGPYDTQYF
TRBJ2-7	TRBD1	.	TRBV4-1	TGCGCCAGCAGCTACGAGGACAGGGTGGTTTACGAGCAGTACTTC	CASSYEDRVVYEQYF
TRBJ1-6	TRBD1	few	TRBV20-1	TGCAGTGCTTCGACAGGGGCCTCTTTAGGACCCCTCCACTTT	CSASTGASLGPLHF